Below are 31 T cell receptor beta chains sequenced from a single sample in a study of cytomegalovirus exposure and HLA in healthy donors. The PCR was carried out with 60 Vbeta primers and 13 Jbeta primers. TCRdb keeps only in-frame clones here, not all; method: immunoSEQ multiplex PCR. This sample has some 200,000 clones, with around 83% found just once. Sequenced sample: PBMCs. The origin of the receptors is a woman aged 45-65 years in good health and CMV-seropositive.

CDR3 DNA: TGTGCCATCAGTGTTTCCCAGGGTGCGGCGGATGGCTACACCTTC. Its translation: CAISVSQGAADGYTF. This sequence joins TRBV10-3 and TRBJ1-2, with D perhaps TRBD1 (5 bases). Germline V gives CDR1 ENHRY, CDR2 SYGVKD. There are 15 residues in the CDR3. Trimming stripped 4 bases from V and 6 bases from J, with 18 bases between.

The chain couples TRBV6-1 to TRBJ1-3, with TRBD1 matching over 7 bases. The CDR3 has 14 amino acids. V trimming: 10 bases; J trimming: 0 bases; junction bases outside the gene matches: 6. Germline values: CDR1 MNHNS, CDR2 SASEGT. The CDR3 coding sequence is TGTGCCACCAGGGCAGGGGGCTCTGGAAACACCATATATTTT. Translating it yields CATRAGGSGNTIYF.

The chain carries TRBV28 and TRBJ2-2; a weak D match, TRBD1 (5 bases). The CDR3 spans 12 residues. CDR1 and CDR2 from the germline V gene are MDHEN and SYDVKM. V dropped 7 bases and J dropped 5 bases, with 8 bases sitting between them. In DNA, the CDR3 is TGTGCCAGCATTCAGGGTACCGGGGAGCTGTTTTTT. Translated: CASIQGTGELFF.

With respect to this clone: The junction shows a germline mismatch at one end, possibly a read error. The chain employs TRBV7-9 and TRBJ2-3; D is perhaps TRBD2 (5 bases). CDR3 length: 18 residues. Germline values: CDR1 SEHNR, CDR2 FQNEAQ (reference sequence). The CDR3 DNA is TGTTCCAGCAGCTTAGATATTTCGTCCGGAGGTACTACAGATACGCAGTATTTT. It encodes CSSSLDISSGGTTDTQYF.

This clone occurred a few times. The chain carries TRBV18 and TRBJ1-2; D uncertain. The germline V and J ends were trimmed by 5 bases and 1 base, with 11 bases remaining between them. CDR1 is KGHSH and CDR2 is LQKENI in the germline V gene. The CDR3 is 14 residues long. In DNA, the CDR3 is TGTGCCAGCTCAGGAGAATCCCTTAACTATGGCTACACCTTC. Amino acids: CASSGESLNYGYTF.

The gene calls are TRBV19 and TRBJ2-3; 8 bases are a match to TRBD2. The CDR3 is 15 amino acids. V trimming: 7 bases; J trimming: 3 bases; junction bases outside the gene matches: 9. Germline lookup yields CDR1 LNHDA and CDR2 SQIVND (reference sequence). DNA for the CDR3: TGTGCCAGTAAACTCGGACTAGCTTCAACAGATACGCAGTATTTT. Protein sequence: CASKLGLASTDTQYF.

CDR3 sequence (DNA): TGTGCCATCAGTGCATCGGTGAAGAGACTAGCGGGCACCGGGGAGCTGTTTTTT. This gives the protein CAISASVKRLAGTGELFF. V usage is TRBV10-3 and J usage is TRBJ2-2; 10 bases line up with TRBD2. Unmatched junction bases numbered 12, after V lost 4 bases and J lost 4 bases. The CDR3 spans 18 residues. CDR1 and CDR2 from the germline V gene are ENHRY and SYGVKD.

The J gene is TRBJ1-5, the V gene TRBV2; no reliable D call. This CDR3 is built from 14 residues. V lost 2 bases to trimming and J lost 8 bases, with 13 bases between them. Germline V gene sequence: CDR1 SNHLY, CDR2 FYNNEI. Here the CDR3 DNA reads TGTGCCAGCAGTGAACTAGGAGGGTGGAAGCCCCAGCATTTT. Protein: CASSELGGWKPQHF.

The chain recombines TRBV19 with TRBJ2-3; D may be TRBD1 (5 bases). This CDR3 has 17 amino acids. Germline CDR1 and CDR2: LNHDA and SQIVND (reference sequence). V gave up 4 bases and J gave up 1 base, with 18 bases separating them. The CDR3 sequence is CASSTGIGMLGTDTQYF. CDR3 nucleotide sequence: TGTGCCAGTAGTACAGGGATCGGTATGCTGGGCACAGATACGCAGTATTTT.

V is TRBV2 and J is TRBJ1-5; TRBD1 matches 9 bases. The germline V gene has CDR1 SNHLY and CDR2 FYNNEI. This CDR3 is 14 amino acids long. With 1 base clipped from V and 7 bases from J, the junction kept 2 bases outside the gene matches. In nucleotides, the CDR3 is TGTGCCAGCAGTGAAGGGACAGGGGTCCAGCCCCAGCATTTT. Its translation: CASSEGTGVQPQHF.

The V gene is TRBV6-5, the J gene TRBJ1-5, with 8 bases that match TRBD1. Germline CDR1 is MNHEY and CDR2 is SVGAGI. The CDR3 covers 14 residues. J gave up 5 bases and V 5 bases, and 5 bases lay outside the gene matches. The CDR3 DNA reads TGTGCCAGCAGTGGACAGGGAGACTATCAGCCCCAGCATTTT. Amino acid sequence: CASSGQGDYQPQHF.

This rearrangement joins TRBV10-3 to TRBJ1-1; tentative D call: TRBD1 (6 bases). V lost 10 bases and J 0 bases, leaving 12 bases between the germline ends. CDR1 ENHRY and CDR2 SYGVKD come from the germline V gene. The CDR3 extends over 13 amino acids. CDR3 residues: CATRTDLNTEAFF. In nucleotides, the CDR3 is TGTGCCACCAGGACAGACCTGAACACTGAAGCTTTCTTT.

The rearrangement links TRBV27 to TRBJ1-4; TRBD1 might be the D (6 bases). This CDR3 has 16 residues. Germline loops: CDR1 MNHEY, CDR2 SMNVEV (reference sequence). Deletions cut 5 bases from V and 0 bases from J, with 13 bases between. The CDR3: CASSVKPGATNEKLFF. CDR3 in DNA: TGTGCCAGCAGTGTTAAACCAGGGGCAACTAATGAAAAACTGTTTTTT.

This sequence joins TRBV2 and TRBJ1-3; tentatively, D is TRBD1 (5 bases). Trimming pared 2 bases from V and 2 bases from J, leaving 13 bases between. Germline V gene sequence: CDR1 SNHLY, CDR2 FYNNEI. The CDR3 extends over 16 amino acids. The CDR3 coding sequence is TGTGCCAGCAGTGAAATGGGCAGGGCAACTGGAAACACCATATATTTT. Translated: CASSEMGRATGNTIYF.

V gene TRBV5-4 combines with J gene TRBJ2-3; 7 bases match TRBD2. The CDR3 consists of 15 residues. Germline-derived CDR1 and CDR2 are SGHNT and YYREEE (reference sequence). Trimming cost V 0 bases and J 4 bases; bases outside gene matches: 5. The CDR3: CASSLVGGIADTQYF. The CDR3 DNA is TGTGCCAGCAGCTTGGTCGGGGGGATCGCAGATACGCAGTATTTT.

This CDR3 reads CASSTLLDPWEQYF. Here the CDR3 DNA reads TGTGCCAGCAGTACCCTACTAGATCCTTGGGAGCAGTACTTC. The chain joins TRBV27 to TRBJ2-5; possibly TRBD2 for D (5 bases). Germline CDR1 reads MNHEY; CDR2 reads SMNVEV (reference sequence). V dropped 5 bases and J dropped 11 bases, with 21 bases sitting between them. The CDR3 consists of 14 residues.

The CDR3, as DNA: TGTGCCAGCGGACTCGCGGAGGGGAAGCAGCCCCAGCATTTT. Encoded protein: CASGLAEGKQPQHF. V is TRBV6-5 and J is TRBJ1-5, with a possible D match to TRBD1 (5 bases). The CDR3 runs 14 residues. Germline V gene sequence: CDR1 MNHEY, CDR2 SVGAGI. Between the trimmed V and J ends, which lost 8 bases and 7 bases, there was a span of 18 bases.

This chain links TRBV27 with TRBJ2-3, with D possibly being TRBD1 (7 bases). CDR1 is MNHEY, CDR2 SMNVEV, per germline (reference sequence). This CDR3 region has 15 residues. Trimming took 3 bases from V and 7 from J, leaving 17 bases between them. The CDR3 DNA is TGTGCCAGCAGTTTCCTCCAGGGGGGTATAAATACGCAGTATTTT. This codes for CASSFLQGGINTQYF.

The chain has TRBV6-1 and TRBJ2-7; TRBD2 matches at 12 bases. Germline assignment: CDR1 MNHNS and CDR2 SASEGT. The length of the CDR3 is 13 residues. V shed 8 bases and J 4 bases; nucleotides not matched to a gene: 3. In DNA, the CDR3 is TGTGCCAGCGGACTAGCGGGATTGTACGAGCAGTACTTC. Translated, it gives CASGLAGLYEQYF.

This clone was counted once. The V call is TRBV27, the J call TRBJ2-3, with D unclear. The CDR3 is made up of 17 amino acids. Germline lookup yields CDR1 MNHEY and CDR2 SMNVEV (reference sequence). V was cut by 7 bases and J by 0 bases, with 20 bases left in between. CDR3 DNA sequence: TGTGCCAGCACCTTATCCACTCTAATATATAGCACAGATACGCAGTATTTT. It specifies CASTLSTLIYSTDTQYF.

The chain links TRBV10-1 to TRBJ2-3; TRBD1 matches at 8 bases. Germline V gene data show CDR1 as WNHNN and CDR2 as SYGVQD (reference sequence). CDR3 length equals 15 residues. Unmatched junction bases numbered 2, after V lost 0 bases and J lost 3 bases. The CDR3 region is CASSESTGGTDTQYF. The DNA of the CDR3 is TGCGCCAGCAGTGAGTCCACAGGGGGAACAGATACGCAGTATTTT.

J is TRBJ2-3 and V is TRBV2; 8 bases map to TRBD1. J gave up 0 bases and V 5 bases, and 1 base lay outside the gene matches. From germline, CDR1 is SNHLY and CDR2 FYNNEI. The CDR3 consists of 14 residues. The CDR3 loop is CASSRDRSTDTQYF. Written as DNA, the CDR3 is TGTGCCAGCAGTCGGGACAGGAGCACAGATACGCAGTATTTT.

The CDR3 loop reads CASSILAGDYEQYF. The CDR3 region has the DNA TGTGCCAGTAGTATTCTAGCGGGGGACTACGAGCAGTACTTC. The J gene is TRBJ2-7, the V gene TRBV19; 10 positions agree with TRBD2. The CDR3 has 14 amino acids. CDR1 LNHDA and CDR2 SQIVND come from the germline V gene (reference sequence). J lost 3 bases, V lost 3 bases, and 2 bases had no gene match.

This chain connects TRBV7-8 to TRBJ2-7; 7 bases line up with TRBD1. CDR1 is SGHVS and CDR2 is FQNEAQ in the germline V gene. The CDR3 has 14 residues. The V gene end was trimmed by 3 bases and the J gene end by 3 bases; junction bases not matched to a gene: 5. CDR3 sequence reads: CASSLDRTFYEQYF. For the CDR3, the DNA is TGTGCCAGCAGCTTGGACAGGACCTTCTACGAGCAGTACTTC.

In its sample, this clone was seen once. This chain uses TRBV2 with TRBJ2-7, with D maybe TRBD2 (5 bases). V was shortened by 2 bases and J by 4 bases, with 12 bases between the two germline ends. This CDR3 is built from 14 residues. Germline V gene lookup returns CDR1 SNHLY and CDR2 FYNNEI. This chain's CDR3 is CASSELLGRYEQYF. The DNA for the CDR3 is TGTGCCAGCAGTGAATTACTAGGAAGGTACGAGCAGTACTTC.

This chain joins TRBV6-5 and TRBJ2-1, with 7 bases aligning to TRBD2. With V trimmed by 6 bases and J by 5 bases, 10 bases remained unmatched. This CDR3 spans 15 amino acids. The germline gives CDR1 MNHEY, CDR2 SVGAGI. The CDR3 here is CASRRGAGENNEQFF. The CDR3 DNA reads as TGTGCCAGCAGGCGCGGCGCGGGAGAGAACAATGAGCAGTTCTTC.

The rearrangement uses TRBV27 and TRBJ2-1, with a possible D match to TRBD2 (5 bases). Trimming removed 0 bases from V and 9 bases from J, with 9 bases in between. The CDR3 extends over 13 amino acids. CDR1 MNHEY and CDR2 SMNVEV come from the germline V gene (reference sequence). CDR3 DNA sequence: TGTGCCAGCAGTTTATCGGATGGAGGTGAGCAGTTCTTC. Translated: CASSLSDGGEQFF.

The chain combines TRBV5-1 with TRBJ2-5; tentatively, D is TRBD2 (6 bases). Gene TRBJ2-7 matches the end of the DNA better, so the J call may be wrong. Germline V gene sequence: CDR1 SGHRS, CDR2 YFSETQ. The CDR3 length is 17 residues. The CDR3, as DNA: TGCGCCAGCAGTTTCTCCTCGGGAGCAACCCTTCCCTACGAGCAGTACTTC. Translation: CASSFSSGATLPYEQYF.

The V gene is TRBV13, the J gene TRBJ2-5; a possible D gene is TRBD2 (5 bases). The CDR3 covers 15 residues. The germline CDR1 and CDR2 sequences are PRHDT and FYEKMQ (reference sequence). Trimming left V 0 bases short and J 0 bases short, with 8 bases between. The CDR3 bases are TGTGCCAGCAGCTTAGGAGGACTCAACCAAGAGACCCAGTACTTC. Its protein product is CASSLGGLNQETQYF.

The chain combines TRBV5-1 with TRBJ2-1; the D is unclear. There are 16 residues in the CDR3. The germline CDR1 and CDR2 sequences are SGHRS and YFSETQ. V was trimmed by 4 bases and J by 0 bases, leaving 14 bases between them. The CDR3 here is CASSVSGRSSYNEQFF. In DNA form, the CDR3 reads TGCGCCAGCAGCGTATCCGGAAGGAGCTCCTACAATGAGCAGTTCTTC.

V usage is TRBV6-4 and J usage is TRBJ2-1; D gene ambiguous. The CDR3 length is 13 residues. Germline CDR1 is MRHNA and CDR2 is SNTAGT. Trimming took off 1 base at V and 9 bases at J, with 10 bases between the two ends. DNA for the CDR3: TGTGCCAGCAGTGACTTGCAGGAAGGTGAGCAGTTCTTC. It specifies CASSDLQEGEQFF.